This is a list of T cell receptor beta chains from one sample in a study of blood T cell repertoires in COVID-19. Produced via immunoSEQ multiplex PCR; TCRdb's table is partial and in-frame only. The sample lists some 190,000 clones; approximately 85% were seen once. Specimen: peripheral blood. These receptors were obtained from a man between 60 and 70 years old with acute or convalescent COVID-19. The CDR3 runs from the conserved cysteine through the conserved F or W. Each record gives: clone size, D gene, V gene, J gene, CDR3 length, CDR3 DNA, CDR3 protein. The D gene is left open where the match is weak. Clone size is shown for a subset of rows, as once, few, many or a class of expanded clone.

.	.	TRBV18	TRBJ1-6	15	TGTGCCAGCTCACCCTCCCAGGTCGGCAATTCACCCCTCCACTTT	CASSPSQVGNSPLHF
.	TRBD1	TRBV3-1/TRBV3-2	TRBJ1-6	14	TGTGCCAGCAGCCAGGGACAGGGGAATTCACCCCTCCACTTT	CASSQGQGNSPLHF
.	.	TRBV3-1/TRBV3-2	TRBJ2-7	13	TGTGCCAGCAGCCAAGATCCCGGGTACGAGCAGTACTTC	CASSQDPGYEQYF
.	.	TRBV6-5	TRBJ1-2	15	TGTGCCAGCAGTTACTCGGCAGGAGGAAACTATGGCTACACCTTC	CASSYSAGGNYGYTF
.	TRBD2	TRBV11-2	TRBJ2-3	16	TGTGCCAGCAGTCAAACCCCCGGGACTAGTTCGGATACGCAGTATTTT	CASSQTPGTSSDTQYF
.	TRBD1	TRBV18	TRBJ1-6	14	TGTGCCAGCTCACAAGACAGGGTTTATTCACCCCTCCACTTT	CASSQDRVYSPLHF
once	.	TRBV19	TRBJ2-3	13	TGTGCCAGTAACGTGTATTCGGGGGATACGCAGTATTTT	CASNVYSGDTQYF
.	TRBD1	TRBV6-2/TRBV6-3	TRBJ1-2	14	TGTGCCAGCAGTTGGCAGGGGGCGGATAATGGCTACACCTTC	CASSWQGADNGYTF
.	.	TRBV3-1/TRBV3-2	TRBJ2-1	15	TGTGCCAGCAGCCAATCGGGACAACAATACAATGAGCAGTTCTTC	CASSQSGQQYNEQFF
few	TRBD2	TRBV7-2	TRBJ2-5	15	TGTGCCAGCAGCTTAGACTCTAGCGGCCAAGAGACCCAGTACTTC	CASSLDSSGQETQYF
.	TRBD2	TRBV7-6	TRBJ2-2	16	TGTGCCAGCAGCTTAGAGGCGGGACTAGTGACCGGGGAGCTGTTTTTT	CASSLEAGLVTGELFF
.	TRBD1	TRBV27	TRBJ2-7	16	TGTGCCAGCCGGACTTACGGACAGGGGTTTCCATACGAGCAGTACTTC	CASRTYGQGFPYEQYF
.	.	TRBV27	TRBJ2-7	16	TGTGCCAGCAGTTCCCCATCTAGGACTCGAACCTACGAGCAGTACTTC	CASSSPSRTRTYEQYF
.	.	TRBV4-2	TRBJ1-1	14	TGTGCCAGCAGCCAATTTGGGGGGGGCACTGAAGCTTTCTTT	CASSQFGGGTEAFF
.	TRBD1	TRBV5-1	TRBJ1-5	17	TGCGCCAGCAGCTTAAGTAGGCTAGGGGGCAGGAGGATGCCCCAGCATTTT	CASSLSRLGGRRMPQHF
.	TRBD1	TRBV6-5	TRBJ1-1	14	TGTGCCACCAATACAGGGGCCGGGGACACTGAAGCTTTCTTT	CATNTGAGDTEAFF
.	TRBD1	TRBV19	TRBJ1-1	15	TGTGCCAGTAGTCTCATCGCCGGGACAGGGGGTGAAGCTTTCTTT	CASSLIAGTGGEAFF